This T cell receptor beta chain was captured in a study of regulatory T cells in long-lasting Graves disease. Time point described: persistent/refractory GD, antithyroid drugs over 5 years with positive TRAb. After RNA was extracted from PBMCs, the TCR library was made from it. Construction of the TCR beta libraries employed iRepertoire HTBI primers in conjunction with Arm-PCR of CDR3 regions. TCRdb redid the calling of the multiplex PCR reads with MiXCR, one entry per CDR3 protein. Of approximately 400,000 distinct CDR3 sequences listed, around 23% are singletons. The receptor's source is a woman in her thirties or forties with Graves disease. This specimen consisted of peripheral blood mononuclear cells (PBMCs), obtained when the disease was refractory, from a patient treated with antithyroid drugs.

Here the CDR3 DNA reads TGTGCCTGGAAGGAGTCGGGGAAAAAACTGTTTTTT. Translation gives CAWKESGKKLFF. The chain carries TRBV30 and TRBJ1-4; D remains ambiguous. The CDR3 length is 12 residues. Trimming pared 4 bases from V and 9 bases from J, leaving 12 bases between. The germline V gene encodes CDR1 GTSNPN and CDR2 SVGIG (reference sequence).